Listed below are T cell receptor beta chains from one sample, sequenced in a study of T cell responses to AZD1222 COVID-19 vaccine. Some clones are missing from TCRdb's copy, which holds only in-frame ones; the method was immunoSEQ multiplex PCR. The sample lists some 92,000 clones, 90% to 95% occurring once. Sequences were derived from peripheral blood, sampled on day 0 of MenACWY control vaccination. The receptor set was obtained from an adult in good health. Both conserved end residues are part of each CDR3. Fields, in order: D gene, J gene, V gene, clone size, CDR3 protein, CDR3 DNA. D genes are given only for firm matches. Clone size is not always given. Where it is, it says once, few, many or a class for expanded clones.

D: -
J: TRBJ1-1
V: TRBV5-1
size: -
CDR3: CASSLSPLNTEAFF
DNA: TGCGCCAGCAGCTTGAGCCCCTTGAACACTGAAGCTTTCTTT

D: TRBD1
J: TRBJ1-1
V: TRBV19
size: -
CDR3: CASSITGTGHTEAFF
DNA: TGTGCCAGTAGTATAACCGGGACAGGGCACACTGAAGCTTTCTTT

D: TRBD1
J: TRBJ2-2
V: TRBV2
size: -
CDR3: CASWTGGDTGELFF
DNA: TGTGCCAGCTGGACAGGGGGCGACACCGGGGAGCTGTTTTTT

D: TRBD1
J: TRBJ1-1
V: TRBV19
size: -
CDR3: CASSPDRGTEAFF
DNA: TGTGCCAGTAGCCCGGACAGGGGCACTGAAGCTTTCTTT

D: -
J: TRBJ1-2
V: TRBV7-9
size: once
CDR3: CASSPQVLGYTF
DNA: TGTGCCAGCAGCCCGCAGGTTCTGGGCTACACCTTC

D: -
J: TRBJ1-5
V: TRBV6-1
size: -
CDR3: CASSELVGLSNQPQHF
DNA: TGTGCCAGCAGTGAGTTAGTGGGGTTAAGCAATCAGCCCCAGCATTTT

D: -
J: TRBJ2-3
V: TRBV28
size: once
CDR3: CASPIGDTQYF
DNA: TGTGCCAGCCCTATTGGAGATACGCAGTATTTT

D: -
J: TRBJ2-7
V: TRBV11-2
size: -
CDR3: CASSLVSQGGYEQYF
DNA: TGTGCCAGCAGCTTAGTGTCCCAGGGGGGATACGAGCAGTACTTC

D: -
J: TRBJ2-2
V: TRBV2
size: -
CDR3: CASSRDSQANTGELFF
DNA: TGTGCCAGCAGTCGCGACTCGCAAGCGAACACCGGGGAGCTGTTTTTT

D: -
J: TRBJ2-3
V: TRBV6-5
size: -
CDR3: CASSLQDRSTDTQYF
DNA: TGTGCCAGCAGCCTACAGGACCGGAGCACAGATACGCAGTATTTT

D: TRBD2
J: TRBJ2-5
V: TRBV27
size: once
CDR3: CASRAGLAGLETQYF
DNA: TGTGCCAGCAGGGCGGGACTAGCGGGTTTAGAGACCCAGTACTTC

D: -
J: TRBJ1-2
V: TRBV19
size: few
CDR3: CASRTIYGYTF
DNA: TGTGCCAGTAGGACTATCTATGGCTACACCTTC

D: TRBD1
J: TRBJ1-2
V: TRBV3-1/TRBV3-2
size: -
CDR3: CASSQERGQPEGGYTF
DNA: TGTGCCAGCAGCCAAGAGCGGGGACAGCCAGAGGGGGGCTACACCTTC

D: -
J: TRBJ2-7
V: TRBV14
size: -
CDR3: CASSQSRAGEQYF
DNA: TGTGCCAGCAGCCAATCCCGTGCGGGCGAGCAGTACTTC

D: -
J: TRBJ1-1
V: TRBV7-3
size: -
CDR3: CASSTDGGMNTEAFF
DNA: TGTGCCAGCAGCACGGACGGAGGCATGAACACTGAAGCTTTCTTT

D: TRBD1
J: TRBJ1-3
V: TRBV7-2
size: -
CDR3: CASSLTGLGNTIYF
DNA: TGTGCCAGCAGCTTGACAGGGCTCGGAAACACCATATATTTT

D: -
J: TRBJ1-6
V: TRBV4-1
size: -
CDR3: CASSQDDTLTPLHF
DNA: TGCGCCAGCAGCCAAGATGACACTCTAACACCCCTCCACTTT

D: -
J: TRBJ2-3
V: TRBV20-1
size: -
CDR3: CSASGGRSDTQYF
DNA: TGCAGTGCTAGTGGGGGCAGGTCGGATACGCAGTATTTT

D: -
J: TRBJ1-6
V: TRBV3-1/TRBV3-2
size: -
CDR3: CASTPRTGSNSPLHF
DNA: TGTGCCAGCACCCCGCGAACAGGGTCTAATTCACCCCTCCACTTT

D: TRBD2
J: TRBJ2-7
V: TRBV9
size: -
CDR3: CASSPPTSADSYEQYF
DNA: TGTGCCAGCAGCCCCCCAACTAGCGCTGACTCCTACGAGCAGTACTTC

D: TRBD1
J: TRBJ2-2
V: TRBV19
size: -
CDR3: CASSKRTGGAGELFF
DNA: TGTGCCAGTAGTAAACGGACAGGGGGAGCCGGGGAGCTGTTTTTT

D: TRBD2
J: TRBJ2-5
V: TRBV18
size: -
CDR3: CASSLTSGGATQETQYF
DNA: TGTGCCAGCTCGCTGACTAGCGGGGGGGCCACACAAGAGACCCAGTACTTC

D: -
J: TRBJ2-5
V: TRBV7-2
size: -
CDR3: CASSHTPGETQYF
DNA: TGTGCCAGCAGCCATACCCCCGGCGAGACCCAGTACTTC

D: -
J: TRBJ2-7
V: TRBV28
size: -
CDR3: CASSLLGAYEQYF
DNA: TGTGCCAGCAGTTTATTGGGGGCCTACGAGCAGTACTTC